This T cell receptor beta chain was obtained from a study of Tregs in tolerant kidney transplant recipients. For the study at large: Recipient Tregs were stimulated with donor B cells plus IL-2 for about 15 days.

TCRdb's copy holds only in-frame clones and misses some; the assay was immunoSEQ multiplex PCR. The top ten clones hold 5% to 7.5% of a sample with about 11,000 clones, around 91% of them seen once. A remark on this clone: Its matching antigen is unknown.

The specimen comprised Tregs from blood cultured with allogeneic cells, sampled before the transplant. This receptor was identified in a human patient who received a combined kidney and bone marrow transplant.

The CDR3 sequence is CASSQEQAGNTIYF. CDR3 nucleotide sequence: TGTGCCAGCAGCCAAGAACAGGCCGGAAACACCATATATTTT. This chain connects TRBV4-2 to TRBJ1-3; a weak D match, TRBD1 (5 bases). Germline CDR1 is LGHNA and CDR2 is YNFKEQ. The CDR3 totals 14 residues. V was trimmed by 0 bases and J by 4 bases, leaving 7 bases between them.